Sequencing of this T cell receptor beta chain was carried out in a study of shared clonotypes between healthy human individuals. About the study: The donors, a couple of women and a few men, were aged 18 to 49.

Comment on this clone: Its antigen is unknown.

Study results and caveats: Sharing across a few donors was seen in 4% to 5.5% of naive CD4 clonotypes. Blood was the only sampled material, and tissue repertoires likely differ. Among donors, clonotype sharing was expected to be affected by sequencing depth.

The assay was immunoSEQ multiplex PCR, and TCRdb's table has in-frame clones only and misses some. Of 2 million to 3 million clones detected, approximately 94% appear once; the ten largest clones hold more than 0.35%. The V end lost 4 bases, the J end lost 3 bases, and 23 bases lay between the germline ends. The CDR3 contains 18 residues. Sequences were obtained from naive CD4+ T cells from PBMCs. Subset denoted: CD45RA+ positively selected. This sequence joins TRBV5-3 and TRBJ1-5, with D perhaps TRBD1 (5 bases). Being an ORF, TRBV5-3 has a function that is uncertain. The TCR sequence derives from a man aged 18 to 30 in good health. Some clones in this sample may be carry-over from other donors' samples. The CDR3 DNA sequence: TGTGCCAGAAGCCATTCCCGGGGCGCCCTGTTATACAATCAGCCCCAGCATTTT. Its translation is CARSHSRGALLYNQPQHF.